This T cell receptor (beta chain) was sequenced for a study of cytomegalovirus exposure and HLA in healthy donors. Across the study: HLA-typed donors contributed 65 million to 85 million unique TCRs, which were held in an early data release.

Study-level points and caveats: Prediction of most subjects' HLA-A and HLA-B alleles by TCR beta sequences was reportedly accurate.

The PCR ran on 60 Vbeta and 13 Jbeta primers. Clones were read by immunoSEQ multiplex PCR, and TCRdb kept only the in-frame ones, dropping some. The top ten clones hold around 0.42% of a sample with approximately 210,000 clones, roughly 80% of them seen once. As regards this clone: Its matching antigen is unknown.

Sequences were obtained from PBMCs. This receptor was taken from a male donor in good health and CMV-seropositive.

CDR3 nucleotide sequence: TGTGCCAGCAGCTTACACAATACAGTAGGTACGCAGTATTTT. Residues: CASSLHNTVGTQYF. The chain is built from TRBV11-2 and TRBJ2-3; D is unclear. Trimming removed 2 bases at V and 8 bases at J, with 14 bases between. This CDR3 is built from 14 residues. CDR1 is SGHAT, CDR2 FQNNGV, per germline.